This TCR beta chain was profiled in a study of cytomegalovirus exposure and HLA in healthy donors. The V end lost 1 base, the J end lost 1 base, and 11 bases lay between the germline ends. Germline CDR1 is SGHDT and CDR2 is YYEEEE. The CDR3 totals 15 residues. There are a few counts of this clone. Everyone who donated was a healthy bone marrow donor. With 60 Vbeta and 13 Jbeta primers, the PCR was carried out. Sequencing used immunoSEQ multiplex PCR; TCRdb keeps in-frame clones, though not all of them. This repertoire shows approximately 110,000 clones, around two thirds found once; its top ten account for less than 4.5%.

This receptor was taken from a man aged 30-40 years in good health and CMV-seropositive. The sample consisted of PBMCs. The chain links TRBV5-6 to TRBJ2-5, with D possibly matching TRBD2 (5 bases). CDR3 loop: CASSLRADFQETQYF. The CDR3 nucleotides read TGTGCCAGCAGCTTGAGGGCGGACTTCCAAGAGACCCAGTACTTC.